The 22 T cell receptor beta chains listed next were all sequenced from one sample in a study of tumor-infiltrating lymphocytes in primary liver carcinoma. Making TCR beta cDNA involved approximately 510 ng total RNA and a constant-region primer. Slightly modified ARM-PCR served as the procedure for the TCR beta libraries. These libraries came from three rounds of nested multiplex PCR. Each of the first two PCR rounds ran approximately 9 cycles with TRBV1-TRBV30 forward and C-beta reverse primers. TCRdb called the multiplex PCR reads again in MiXCR, with one record for every CDR3 protein. Here the sample spans approximately 320,000 distinct CDR3 sequences, roughly 60% being singletons. In addition to blood RNA drawn from unsorted whole blood, germline DNA was extracted. Sequencing was done on a sample of peripheral blood. Source of these receptors: a woman under 40 with primary liver carcinoma and hepatitis B virus infection.

As for this clonotype: One end of the junction fails to match germline, which may point to a read error. This chain joins TRBV11-2 and TRBJ2-7, with unresolved D. Germline V gives CDR1 SGHAT, CDR2 FQNNGV. The CDR3 runs 14 residues. The CDR3 is CASSHVRATYEQYF. As DNA, the CDR3 is TGTGCCAGCAGCCACGTTAGAGCAACCTATGAGCAGTACTTC.

Points on this clonotype: A read error may account for a junction end that differs from germline. The chain links TRBV28 to TRBJ1-2; 7 bases line up with TRBD1. Germline assignment: CDR1 MDHEN and CDR2 SYDVKM. This CDR3 region has 12 residues. The CDR3 here is CASNLGGRGYTF. The CDR3 DNA sequence: TGTGCCAGCAATCTAGGGGGCAGGGGCTACACCTTT.

This clonotype was recorded at least ten times. The J gene is TRBJ2-5, the V gene TRBV5-5; D is possibly TRBD1 (5 bases). In germline, CDR1 is SGHKS, CDR2 YYEKEE (reference sequence). The CDR3 totals 14 residues. The V end lost 5 bases, the J end lost 1 base, and 12 bases lay between the germline ends. The CDR3: CASRMTRGQETQYF. DNA of the CDR3: TGTGCCAGCAGAATGACAAGGGGCCAAGAGACCCAGTACTTC.

The chain combines TRBV11-2 with TRBJ1-1, with a tentative D call TRBD1 (6 bases). Trimming removed 5 bases at V and 3 bases at J, with 19 bases between. CDR1 is SGHAT and CDR2 is FQNNGV in the germline V gene. The CDR3 has 16 residues. The CDR3 loop reads CASSLRTVGGYTEAFF. In DNA form, the CDR3 reads TGTGCCAGCAGCCTGCGGACGGTGGGGGGCTACACTGAAGCTTTCTTT.

This clonotype was observed many times. The chain has TRBV11-2 and TRBJ1-4, with 8 nucleotides matching TRBD1. Per germline, CDR1 SGHAT and CDR2 FQNNGV. The J segment lost 6 bases and the V segment lost 5 bases, leaving 14 bases of the junction unmatched. This CDR3 region has 17 residues. Here the CDR3 DNA reads TGTGCCAGCAGCCCTACCCTAACAGGGGGTAAGGATGAAAAACTGTTTTTT. The encoded protein is CASSPTLTGGKDEKLFF.

Regarding this clonotype: A junction end diverges from the germline sequence, so it may reflect a read error. J is TRBJ2-3 and V is TRBV11-3, with a possible D match to TRBD2 (6 bases). The CDR3 loop spans 16 amino acids. Germline-derived CDR1 and CDR2 are SGHNT and YENEEA. The CDR3, as DNA: TGTGCTAGCAGCCCACGGAGTAGGAGGGGAACAGATACGCAGTATTTT. This encodes CASSPRSRRGTDTQYF.

Points on this clonotype: A much bigger clone sits one base away, suggesting this may be a read error. V and J are TRBV6-2 or TRBV6-3 and TRBJ2-1; the match to TRBD1 covers 7 bases. The CDR3 contains 15 residues. Losses at the gene ends were 7 bases for V and 7 bases for J; bases not matched to a gene: 13. Germline V gene sequence: CDR1 MNHEY, CDR2 SVGEGT. CDR3 in amino acids: CASTLQRGRRNEQFF. The CDR3 bases are TGTGCCAGCACCCTTCAGAGGGGGCGCAGGAATGAGCAGTTCTTC.

Comments on this clonotype: An end of the junction differs from the germline gene, which may be a read error. The gene calls are TRBV12-3 or TRBV12-4 and TRBJ2-2, with D maybe TRBD2 (5 bases). CDR3 length: 13 amino acids. The CDR3 loop reads CASSLRAGEELFF. The CDR3, as DNA: TGTGCCAGCAGTTTACGGGCGGGCGAGGAGCTATTTTTT.

Turning to this clonotype: Compared with germline, one end of the junction differs, possibly owing to a read error. The chain employs TRBV7-9 and TRBJ2-2; D gene unclear. Germline CDR1 and CDR2: SEHNR and FQNEAQ (reference sequence). The CDR3 consists of 16 residues. The CDR3 sequence: CTSSLTMRKVAGELFF. The CDR3 DNA reads TGTACCAGCAGCTTAACTATGAGAAAGGTGGCCGGGGAGCTGTTTTTT.

The table lists this clonotype with a few counts. A single base separates this from a much larger clone, so it may be a read error. The V call is TRBV6-6, the J call TRBJ2-7; 9 bases match TRBD1. V shed 4 bases, J shed 6 bases, and the junction held 13 bases outside the gene matches. Germline V CDR1 and CDR2: MNHNY, SVGAGI (reference sequence). The CDR3 spans 16 residues. The CDR3 loop reads CASSSGTGLDECEQYF. CDR3 bases: TGTGCCAGCAGTTCCGGGACAGGGTTAGACGAGTGCGAGCAGTACTTC.

This clonotype showed up just a few times. CDR3 DNA: TGTGCCAGCAATGAAGGACTAGCGGCCACCTTTGATACGCAGTATTTT. Its protein is CASNEGLAATFDTQYF. The genes are TRBV6-6 and TRBJ2-3, with 10 bases that match TRBD2. J was trimmed by 6 bases and V by 7 bases; bases with no gene match: 13. The CDR3 extends over 16 amino acids. Germline V lookup: CDR1 MNHNY, CDR2 SVGAGI (reference sequence).

This clonotype appeared many times. The chain carries TRBV11-2 and TRBJ2-7, with 8 bases fitting TRBD1. Germline values: CDR1 SGHAT, CDR2 FQNNGV. After removal of 5 bases from V and 7 bases from J, the junction contained 19 bases not matched to a gene. CDR3 length: 17 amino acids. CDR3 sequence: CASSHQLDRGDPWEQYF. The CDR3, as DNA: TGTGCCAGCAGCCACCAACTAGACAGGGGAGATCCCTGGGAGCAGTACTTC.

There are a few counts of this clonotype. This chain links TRBV28 with TRBJ2-7, with 12 bases that match TRBD2. The germline V gene has CDR1 MDHEN and CDR2 SYDVKM. The J segment lost 4 bases and the V segment lost 1 base, leaving 2 bases of the junction unmatched. This CDR3 region has 15 residues. CDR3 in DNA: TGTGCCAGCAGTTTATTGACTAGCGGGAGTTACGAGCAGTACTTC. Protein: CASSLLTSGSYEQYF.

Worth noting for this clonotype: An end of the junction does not agree with germline; a read error may underlie this. This sequence joins TRBV4-1 and TRBJ2-2, with unresolved D. The CDR3 sequence is 13 residues long. Germline V CDR1 and CDR2: MGHRA, YSYEKL. This CDR3 reads CAGSQVLAGELFF. The CDR3 bases are TGCGCCGGCAGCCAGGTTCTGGCCGGGGAGCTGTTTTTT.

The chain uses TRBV12-3 or TRBV12-4 and TRBJ2-4, with D unresolved. V was trimmed by 8 bases and J by 0 bases, leaving 11 bases between them. The CDR3 covers 14 residues. CDR3 sequence reads: CASGMPLAKNIQYF. CDR3 DNA: TGTGCCAGCGGTATGCCCCTAGCCAAAAACATTCAGTACTTC.

In this sample, this clonotype turned up many times. The CDR3 sequence: CASSQVVRGELFF. DNA for the CDR3: TGCGCCAGCAGCCAAGTTGTCCGGGGGGAGCTGTTTTTT. The chain carries TRBV4-1 and TRBJ2-2, with no clear D. V shed 1 base and J shed 8 bases, with 8 bases lying between them. The CDR3 consists of 13 residues. Per germline, CDR1 MGHRA and CDR2 YSYEKL.

There are a few counts of this clonotype. The chain couples TRBV6-6 to TRBJ1-3; D gene unclear. The germline V and J ends were trimmed by 4 bases and 0 bases, with 7 bases remaining between them. Germline loops: CDR1 MNHNY, CDR2 SVGAGI (reference sequence). This CDR3 region has 14 residues. The CDR3 nucleotides read TGTGCCAGCAGTTTGGAATACTCTGGAAACACCATATATTTT. The encoded protein is CASSLEYSGNTIYF.

J is TRBJ2-3 and V is TRBV4-1; D may be TRBD2 (6 bases). Germline assignment: CDR1 MGHRA and CDR2 YSYEKL. The CDR3 has 16 residues. V was cut by 0 bases and J by 4 bases, with 14 bases left in between. The CDR3, as DNA: TGCGCCAGCAGCCAAGATTACACTAGCATATCAGATACGCAGTATTTT. This gives the protein CASSQDYTSISDTQYF.

The rearrangement uses TRBV7-9 and TRBJ2-1, with 7 bases matching TRBD2. The CDR3 has 15 residues. Germline CDR1 is SEHNR and CDR2 is FQNEAQ (reference sequence). The V segment lost 6 bases and the J segment 6 bases; nucleotides outside the gene matches: 11. The chain's CDR3 is CASRPLAAPGNEQFF. For the CDR3, the DNA is TGTGCCAGCAGGCCTCTAGCGGCCCCAGGCAATGAGCAGTTCTTC.

This clonotype appeared once. V is TRBV28 and J is TRBJ2-1; D uncertain. Germline CDR1 is MDHEN and CDR2 is SYDVKM. V was clipped by 4 bases and J by 12 bases, with 13 bases between them. The CDR3 runs 12 residues. CDR3 sequence reads: CASSSTTQRQFF. Here the CDR3 DNA reads TGTGCCAGCAGTTCAACTACGCAGCGGCAGTTCTTC.

This clonotype was found once. The chain recombines TRBV29-1 with TRBJ2-7; 12 nucleotides line up with TRBD2. With V trimmed by 6 bases and J by 7 bases, 13 bases remained unmatched. The CDR3 sequence is 15 residues long. Germline lookup yields CDR1 SQVTM and CDR2 ANQGSEA. The CDR3 loop reads CSVLGSSGRAGEQYF. The CDR3 nucleotides read TGCAGCGTCCTCGGGTCTAGCGGGAGGGCAGGTGAGCAGTACTTC.

V is TRBV10-3 and J is TRBJ2-7; D is undetermined. The germline V and J ends were trimmed by 2 bases and 3 bases, with 8 bases remaining between them. Germline CDR1 is ENHRY and CDR2 is SYGVKD. The CDR3 contains 13 residues. CDR3 in amino acids: CAISEGLSYEQYF. Here the CDR3 DNA reads TGTGCCATCAGTGAGGGGCTAAGCTACGAGCAGTACTTC.